Following are 15 T cell receptor beta chains from one sample sequenced in a study of blood T cell repertoires in COVID-19. Clones were read by immunoSEQ multiplex PCR, and TCRdb kept only the in-frame ones, dropping some. In the table there are 300,000 to 350,000 clones, nearly 90% of which are singletons. The sample was peripheral blood. These receptors were taken from a woman aged 40 to 55 with COVID-19, enrolled during active disease.

The chain employs TRBV25-1 and TRBJ2-5; 9 bases fit TRBD2. Trimming removed 1 base from V and 2 bases from J; junction bases left unmatched: 8. The CDR3 sequence is 17 residues long. From germline, CDR1 is MGHDK and CDR2 SYGVNS. This chain's CDR3 is CASSEWRIAGEQETQYF. The CDR3 DNA is TGTGCCAGCAGTGAATGGCGAATAGCGGGGGAGCAAGAGACCCAGTACTTC. Full variable domain (rest looked up from reference TRBV25-1 and TRBJ2-5): EADIYQTPRYLVIGTGKKITLECSQTMGHDKMYWYQQDPGMELHLIHYSYGVNSTEKGDLSSESTVSRIRTEHFPLTLESARPSHTSQYLCASSEWRIAGEQETQYFGPGTRLLVL.

This chain's CDR3 is CASSTRQGKNYGYTF. The CDR3 DNA follows: TGTGCCAGTAGTACCCGACAGGGGAAGAACTATGGCTACACCTTC. The chain carries TRBV19 and TRBJ1-2; 8 bases match TRBD1. Germline-derived CDR1 and CDR2 are LNHDA and SQIVND (reference sequence). The CDR3 is 15 residues long. V trimming: 4 bases; J trimming: 2 bases; junction bases outside the gene matches: 6. Filled out from reference TRBV19 and TRBJ1-2, the complete variable domain reads DGGITQSPKYLFRKEGQNVTLSCEQNLNHDAMYWYRQDPGQGLRLIYYSQIVNDFQKGDIAEGYSVSREKKESFPLTVTSAQKNPTAFYLCASSTRQGKNYGYTFGSGTRLTVV.

The chain recombines TRBV5-1 with TRBJ2-7; 11 bases are a match to TRBD1. Trimming at V came to 3 bases and at J to 6 bases, leaving 8 bases not matched to a gene. The CDR3 has 15 residues. CDR1 is SGHRS, CDR2 YFSETQ, per germline. The CDR3: CASSSNTGTGGEQYF. DNA of the CDR3: TGCGCCAGCAGCTCTAACACCGGGACAGGGGGCGAGCAGTACTTC.

The V and J genes are TRBV7-9 and TRBJ2-5; D is perhaps TRBD2 (6 bases). Trimming pared 6 bases from V and 1 base from J, leaving 9 bases between. Germline lookup yields CDR1 SEHNR and CDR2 FQNEAQ (reference sequence). The CDR3 totals 13 residues. The CDR3 region has the DNA TGTGCCAGCAGGATCGGGGGCCAAGAGACCCAGTACTTC. Amino acids: CASRIGGQETQYF.

The V call is TRBV10-3, the J call TRBJ2-7; TRBD1 might be the D (7 bases). CDR3 length: 15 amino acids. V gave up 3 bases and J gave up 7 bases, with 19 bases separating them. Germline V gives CDR1 ENHRY, CDR2 SYGVKD. The CDR3: CAISDYAGGSREQYF. Written as DNA, the CDR3 is TGTGCCATCAGTGATTATGCAGGGGGGTCGCGGGAGCAGTACTTC.

This clone was seen a handful of times. The identical CDR3 is also encoded by other nucleotide sequences in the sample. The DNA for the CDR3 is TGTGCCAGCAGTTTATACCAGGGGAACTATGGCTACACCTTC. Its protein product is CASSLYQGNYGYTF. The rearrangement uses TRBV27 and TRBJ1-2, with D perhaps TRBD1 (6 bases). The germline V gene encodes CDR1 MNHEY and CDR2 SMNVEV (reference sequence). This CDR3 spans 14 amino acids. V gave up 1 base and J gave up 2 bases, with 8 bases separating them.

The chain employs TRBV19 and TRBJ2-7, with 7 bases lining up with TRBD2. There are 17 residues in the CDR3. Germline assignment: CDR1 LNHDA and CDR2 SQIVND (reference sequence). Trimming took 3 bases from V and 2 from J; bases not matched to a gene: 13. CDR3 DNA: TGTGCCAGTAGTATTGTGGTCCGAGCGGGAAAAACCTACGAGCAGTACTTC. It yields the protein CASSIVVRAGKTYEQYF.

The chain's CDR3 is CASSRGTGANTEAFF. As DNA, the CDR3 is TGTGCCAGTAGTCGCGGGACAGGGGCCAACACTGAAGCTTTCTTT. The chain joins TRBV19 to TRBJ1-1, with 10 bases lining up with TRBD1. V lost 5 bases and J lost 2; bases outside the gene matches: 5. This CDR3 has 15 amino acids. The germline gives CDR1 LNHDA, CDR2 SQIVND (reference sequence).

The chain has TRBV5-5 and TRBJ2-1, with 12 bases that match TRBD1. Germline lookup yields CDR1 SGHKS and CDR2 YYEKEE (reference sequence). J was trimmed by 9 bases and V by 0 bases; bases with no gene match: 7. This CDR3 is 16 amino acids long. CDR3 coding DNA: TGTGCCAGCAGCTTGGGGCCGGGACAGGGGGCCGGTGAGCAGTTCTTC. This encodes CASSLGPGQGAGEQFF.

V is TRBV27 and J is TRBJ2-1, with a possible D match to TRBD1 (5 bases). V was pared by 3 bases and J by 0 bases, with 9 bases between. Germline CDR1 is MNHEY and CDR2 is SMNVEV (reference sequence). The CDR3 loop spans 15 amino acids. The CDR3 nucleotides are TGTGCCAGCAGTTTTGCGACAGTCTCCTACAATGAGCAGTTCTTC. As protein: CASSFATVSYNEQFF.

This clone was seen once. The identical CDR3 is also encoded by other nucleotide sequences in the sample. V and J are TRBV27 and TRBJ2-7; D might be TRBD2 (5 bases). Looked up from germline, CDR1 is MNHEY and CDR2 is SMNVEV (reference sequence). The length of the CDR3 is 11 residues. Trimming stripped 5 bases from V and 3 bases from J, with 5 bases between. The CDR3, as DNA: TGTGCCAGCAGTAGCGGCTACGAGCAGTACTTC. It specifies CASSSGYEQYF.

To note about this clone: The sample contains more than one DNA sequence encoding this CDR3. J is TRBJ1-5 and V is TRBV7-2; a possible D gene is TRBD1 (6 bases). The V and J ends lost 5 bases and 2 bases respectively, with 10 bases between them. The CDR3 has 14 amino acids. CDR1 is SGHTA and CDR2 is FQGNSA in the germline V gene. As DNA, the CDR3 is TGTGCCAGCAGCCCGGACAGCGGCAATCAGCCCCAGCATTTT. This translates into CASSPDSGNQPQHF.

The V call is TRBV2, the J call TRBJ1-2; 8 positions match TRBD1. The CDR3 contains 13 residues. Germline lookup yields CDR1 SNHLY and CDR2 FYNNEI. V shed 5 bases and J 8 bases; nucleotides not matched to a gene: 7. The CDR3, as DNA: TGTGCCAGCAGTTTCGGACAGGGAGGAGGCTACACCTTC. Translated: CASSFGQGGGYTF.

The rearrangement links TRBV28 to TRBJ1-5; D not certain. Germline lookup yields CDR1 MDHEN and CDR2 SYDVKM. The CDR3 runs 12 residues. The V end lost 2 bases, the J end lost 6 bases, and 5 bases lay between the germline ends. The CDR3 DNA is TGTGCCAGCAGTTTAGACATTCAGCCCCAGCATTTT. Protein product: CASSLDIQPQHF.

This clone was seen a handful of times. The chain joins TRBV6-5 to TRBJ2-7, with a weak D call TRBD2 (6 bases). The V end was cut by 5 bases, the J end by 6 bases, with 11 bases between. The CDR3 loop spans 12 amino acids. CDR1 is MNHEY and CDR2 is SVGAGI in the germline V gene. CDR3 bases: TGTGCCAGCAGTCACGCGGGGCGCGAGCAGTACTTC. This gives the protein CASSHAGREQYF.